This note documents a single T cell receptor beta chain sequence. These data belong to a study of cytomegalovirus exposure and HLA in healthy donors. The CDR3 is 14 residues long. V lost 5 bases to trimming and J lost 4 bases, with 14 bases between them. Germline V gene lookup returns CDR1 SGHAT and CDR2 FQNNGV. With 60 Vbeta and 13 Jbeta primers, the PCR was carried out. Profiling relied on immunoSEQ multiplex PCR, and the TCRdb table lists in-frame clones only, not all of them. The table includes over 130,000 clones, 70% to 85% detected once. The sample consisted of PBMCs. V usage is TRBV11-2 and J usage is TRBJ1-2; a weak D match, TRBD1 (5 bases). The sequence came from a man aged 40-55 years in good health and CMV-seronegative. CDR3 sequence: CASSQGFGVYGYTF. The CDR3 DNA reads as TGTGCCAGCAGCCAGGGTTTCGGAGTCTATGGCTACACCTTC.